What follows are 26 T cell receptor beta chains derived from one specimen sequenced in a study of blood T cell repertoires in COVID-19. Profiled with immunoSEQ multiplex PCR; TCRdb holds only in-frame clones, not every one. The table lists a few hundred thousand clones, 75% to 90% of them singletons, with about 9.4% in the top ten. Sequenced: peripheral blood. These receptors came from a woman aged 70-85 years with COVID-19, enrolled during active disease.

The chain employs TRBV28 and TRBJ1-1; D remains unclear. V was pared by 3 bases and J by 11 bases, with 10 bases between. CDR3 size: 11 residues. Germline V gene lookup returns CDR1 MDHEN and CDR2 SYDVKM. The DNA of the CDR3 is TGTGCCAGCAGTTTGCCCCCTCGGGCTTTCTTT. Translation: CASSLPPRAFF.

The chain joins TRBV19 to TRBJ2-3, with 10 bases fitting TRBD1. This CDR3 comprises 18 residues. Germline V gives CDR1 LNHDA, CDR2 SQIVND (reference sequence). J was trimmed by 6 bases and V by 5 bases; bases with no gene match: 17. The CDR3 is CASSLVGGAGQGFDTQYF. The DNA of the CDR3 is TGTGCCAGTAGTCTCGTAGGTGGGGCGGGACAGGGGTTTGATACGCAGTATTTT.

The chain recombines TRBV5-1 with TRBJ1-4; the D gene is possibly TRBD1 (6 bases). The CDR3 totals 15 residues. The ends were cut back, 8 bases at V and 2 bases at J, with 16 bases in the middle. CDR1 SGHRS and CDR2 YFSETQ come from the germline V gene. CDR3 nucleotides: TGCGCCAGTCAGGGGATCCCAGGGACTAATGAAAAACTGTTTTTT. As protein: CASQGIPGTNEKLFF.

V usage is TRBV11-3 and J usage is TRBJ2-7; no reliable D call. Trimming removed 4 bases at V and 3 bases at J, with 13 bases between. Per germline, CDR1 SGHNT and CDR2 YENEEA. There are 14 residues in the CDR3. Here the CDR3 DNA reads TGTGCCAGCAGCTCGAGACTCAAGAGCTACGAGCAGTACTTC. Its protein is CASSSRLKSYEQYF. Full variable domain (remainder filled in from reference TRBV11-3 and TRBJ2-7): EAGVVQSPRYKIIEKKQPVAFWCNPISGHNTLYWYLQNLGQGPELLIRYENEEAVDDSQLPKDRFSAERLKGVDSTLKIQPAELGDSAVYLCASSSRLKSYEQYFGPGTRLTVT.

The chain uses TRBV7-3 and TRBJ2-1, with 9 bases matching TRBD1. CDR1 is SGHTA, CDR2 FQGTGA, per germline. CDR3 length equals 15 residues. V was pared by 4 bases and J by 4 bases, with 5 bases of the junction left unmatched. The CDR3 region is CASSYWTGAYNEQFF. Written as DNA, the CDR3 is TGTGCCAGCAGCTACTGGACAGGGGCGTACAATGAGCAGTTCTTC.

This chain uses TRBV27 with TRBJ1-6, with 10 bases that match TRBD1. The CDR3 length is 13 residues. Germline V CDR1 and CDR2: MNHEY, SMNVEV (reference sequence). The V and J ends lost 5 bases and 9 bases, in that order; junction bases with no gene match: 1. The CDR3 reads CASSRTGGSPLHF. The CDR3 DNA sequence: TGTGCCAGCAGTAGGACAGGGGGTTCACCCCTCCACTTT.

This chain connects TRBV28 to TRBJ1-2; D might be TRBD1 (5 bases). CDR3 length equals 13 residues. Trimming took 6 bases from V and 3 from J, leaving 11 bases between them. In germline, CDR1 is MDHEN, CDR2 SYDVKM. CDR3 sequence reads: CASSRREYYGYTF. In nucleotides, the CDR3 is TGTGCCAGCAGCCGCAGGGAATACTATGGCTACACCTTC.

V and J are TRBV7-6 and TRBJ2-5; a possible D gene is TRBD1 (5 bases). Germline lookup yields CDR1 SGHVS and CDR2 FNYEAQ. The germline V and J ends were trimmed by 3 bases and 3 bases, with 14 bases remaining between them. This CDR3 is 15 amino acids long. This CDR3 is CASSLGGATKETQYF. In DNA, the CDR3 is TGTGCCAGCAGCTTGGGTGGGGCGACCAAAGAGACCCAGTACTTC.

J is TRBJ2-7 and V is TRBV6-5; perhaps TRBD2 as D (5 bases). The CDR3 contains 13 residues. Germline CDR1 reads MNHEY; CDR2 reads SVGAGI. The V end lost 5 bases, the J end lost 3 bases, and 11 bases lay between the germline ends. The DNA for the CDR3 is TGTGCCAGCAGTCGCGGGCCATACTACGAGCAGTACTTC. Translated: CASSRGPYYEQYF.

V gene TRBV30 combines with J gene TRBJ1-1; D uncertain. Germline CDR1 GTSNPN, CDR2 SVGIG (reference sequence). The CDR3 is 12 amino acids. Trimming stripped 4 bases from V and 6 bases from J, with 12 bases between. The CDR3 DNA is TGTGCCTGGACCCCGGGTTTGGCTGAAGCTTTCTTT. Translation gives CAWTPGLAEAFF.

In this sample, this clone turned up once. This rearrangement joins TRBV24-1 to TRBJ2-1, with 7 bases that match TRBD2. V shed 4 bases and J 1 base; nucleotides not matched to a gene: 9. Per the germline V gene, CDR1 is KGHDR and CDR2 is SFDVKD. The CDR3 spans 17 residues. CDR3 amino acids: CATSEPTSISSYNEQFF. The CDR3, as DNA: TGTGCCACCAGTGAACCGACTAGCATCTCGTCCTACAATGAGCAGTTCTTC.

The rearrangement uses TRBV30 and TRBJ1-2, with D possibly TRBD1 on 5 matching bases. Trimming pared 3 bases from V and 2 bases from J, leaving 10 bases between. The germline V gene has CDR1 GTSNPN and CDR2 SVGIG (reference sequence). This CDR3 spans 13 amino acids. CDR3 DNA: TGTGCCTGGAGATACAGGCCCAACTATGGCTACACCTTC. Amino acid sequence: CAWRYRPNYGYTF.

The sample holds one count of this clone. This chain joins TRBV6-2 or TRBV6-3 and TRBJ2-3, with 7 positions matching TRBD2. V shed 6 bases, J shed 0 bases, and the junction held 3 bases outside the gene matches. From germline, CDR1 is MNHEY and CDR2 SVGEGT. The CDR3 consists of 14 residues. The CDR3 spells CASSRAGSTDTQYF. The DNA for the CDR3 is TGTGCCAGCAGCCGAGCGGGAAGCACAGATACGCAGTATTTT.

This clone has just one count. The CDR3 spells CASHSGTAYSNQPQHF. DNA of the CDR3: TGTGCCAGCCACTCCGGGACAGCCTATAGCAATCAGCCCCAGCATTTT. J is TRBJ1-5 and V is TRBV19; 7 bases line up with TRBD1. Germline V gene lookup returns CDR1 LNHDA and CDR2 SQIVND (reference sequence). The trim removed 9 bases at V and 0 bases at J, leaving 11 bases unmatched. The CDR3 has 16 amino acids. Full variable domain (rest looked up from reference TRBV19 and TRBJ1-5): DGGITQSPKYLFRKEGQNVTLSCEQNLNHDAMYWYRQDPGQGLRLIYYSQIVNDFQKGDIAEGYSVSREKKESFPLTVTSAQKNPTAFYLCASHSGTAYSNQPQHFGDGTRLSIL.

The chain uses TRBV28 and TRBJ2-7; 7 bases align to TRBD2. Germline CDR1 reads MDHEN; CDR2 reads SYDVKM. The CDR3 extends over 15 amino acids. Trimming cost V 7 bases and J 0 bases; bases outside gene matches: 9. Here the CDR3 DNA reads TGTGCCAGCAAAGGTGGGACTATAAGCTCCTACGAGCAGTACTTC. This translates into CASKGGTISSYEQYF.

The rearrangement links TRBV7-9 to TRBJ2-7; TRBD2 matches 7 bases. The CDR3 length is 15 residues. V shed 0 bases and J 3 bases; nucleotides not matched to a gene: 5. The germline CDR1 and CDR2 sequences are SEHNR and FQNEAQ (reference sequence). The CDR3 DNA follows: TGTGCCAGCAGCTTAGCGCGGGGGATACACTACGAGCAGTACTTC. Its translation: CASSLARGIHYEQYF.

Here the CDR3 DNA reads TGTGCCAGCAGTTATAACCACAGGGGAGGTAATTCACCCCTCCACTTT. Translation gives CASSYNHRGGNSPLHF. The chain employs TRBV6-5 and TRBJ1-6, with TRBD1 identical over 7 bases. This CDR3 region has 16 residues. With 3 bases clipped from V and 6 bases from J, the junction kept 8 bases outside the gene matches. The germline V gene encodes CDR1 MNHEY and CDR2 SVGAGI.

The chain links TRBV10-3 to TRBJ2-2; TRBD1 matches 7 bases. Germline lookup yields CDR1 ENHRY and CDR2 SYGVKD. The CDR3 contains 15 residues. V shed 4 bases, J shed 6 bases, and the junction held 8 bases outside the gene matches. The DNA for the CDR3 is TGTGCCATCAGTGGACAGGGCGGAATCTCCGGGGAGCTGTTTTTT. Translating it yields CAISGQGGISGELFF.

The chain uses TRBV7-3 and TRBJ2-1; TRBD2 matches 8 bases. The germline V gene encodes CDR1 SGHTA and CDR2 FQGTGA. The CDR3 length is 17 residues. V shed 5 bases and J 4 bases; nucleotides not matched to a gene: 13. CDR3 sequence reads: CASSVGSTIAGYNEQFF. The CDR3 nucleotides are TGTGCCAGCAGCGTAGGATCCACCATAGCGGGATACAATGAGCAGTTCTTC.

The chain has TRBV3-1 (or the pseudogene TRBV3-2) and TRBJ2-3, with D possibly TRBD2 on 6 matching bases. V was shortened by 10 bases and J by 5 bases, with 16 bases between the two germline ends. Germline loops: CDR1 LGHDT, CDR2 YNNKEL (reference sequence). The length of the CDR3 is 13 residues. CDR3 sequence: CATGSGGEDTQYF. The CDR3 coding sequence is TGTGCCACCGGGTCCGGCGGGGAAGATACGCAGTATTTT.

The genes are TRBV6-5 and TRBJ1-1; D call uncertain. Trimming left V 8 bases short and J 3 bases short, with 13 bases between. Germline V gene sequence: CDR1 MNHEY, CDR2 SVGAGI. The CDR3 contains 13 residues. The CDR3 DNA reads TGTGCCAGCCTAGGAACCCCGGACACTGAAGCTTTCTTT. This translates into CASLGTPDTEAFF.

This chain links TRBV5-1 with TRBJ1-6, with D maybe TRBD1 (5 bases). The V and J ends lost 0 bases and 9 bases respectively, with 10 bases between them. The CDR3 covers 14 residues. In germline, CDR1 is SGHRS, CDR2 YFSETQ. DNA for the CDR3: TGCGCCAGCAGCTTGGCAGGGCCGGCTTCACCCCTCCACTTT. Protein product: CASSLAGPASPLHF.

This rearrangement joins TRBV18 to TRBJ1-3, with TRBD1 identical over 8 bases. The CDR3 consists of 18 residues. The germline CDR1 and CDR2 sequences are KGHSH and LQKENI. The J segment lost 1 base and the V segment lost 3 bases, leaving 11 bases of the junction unmatched. The CDR3 here is CASSPDEGQATSGNTIYF. The CDR3 DNA reads as TGTGCCAGCTCACCCGATGAGGGACAGGCGACGTCTGGAAACACCATATATTTT.

The rearrangement links TRBV7-8 to TRBJ2-3; D is unresolved. Trimming took off 3 bases at V and 4 bases at J, with 11 bases between the two ends. Germline-derived CDR1 and CDR2 are SGHVS and FQNEAQ. The CDR3 totals 14 residues. Written as DNA, the CDR3 is TGTGCCAGCAGCTTTAATCCACGGGCAGATACGCAGTATTTT. It codes for CASSFNPRADTQYF. Based on the CDR3 plus reference TRBV7-8 and TRBJ2-3, the full variable domain is GAGVSQSPRYKVAKRGQDVALRCDPISGHVSLFWYQQALGQGPEFLTYFQNEAQLDKSGLPSDRFFAERPEGSVSTLKIQRTQQEDSAVYLCASSFNPRADTQYFGPGTRLTVL.

This clone has just one count. J is TRBJ1-2 and V is TRBV19, with 10 nucleotides matching TRBD1. CDR1 and CDR2 from the germline V gene are LNHDA and SQIVND (reference sequence). V shed 5 bases and J 5 bases; nucleotides not matched to a gene: 5. CDR3 size: 14 residues. In DNA form, the CDR3 reads TGTGCCAGTAGTGACCGGACAGGGGGTTATGGCTACACCTTC. It is translated as CASSDRTGGYGYTF.

The chain employs TRBV11-2 and TRBJ1-5, with D unresolved. V lost 1 base to trimming and J lost 9 bases, with 4 bases between them. The CDR3 has 11 amino acids. Per germline, CDR1 SGHAT and CDR2 FQNNGV. The CDR3 nucleotides read TGTGCCAGCAGCTTAGGCGGGCCCCAGCATTTT. Protein product: CASSLGGPQHF.